The 13 T cell receptor beta chains reported below all come from one sample, sequenced in a study of T cell clonotyping in hematopoietic cell transplantation. Libraries were prepared by immunoSEQ multiplex PCR; TCRdb keeps only in-frame clonotypes and omits some of them. Of roughly 30,000 clones in the sample, roughly 90% are singletons; the top ten hold around 10%. The sample in question was PBMCs, obtained 100 days after allogeneic stem cell transplant. Receptor source: a female patient aged 50 to 65 who had an allogeneic stem cell transplant from a related donor, so the T cells may come from the graft donor. Some clones in this sample may be carry-over from other donors' samples.

Only one count was recorded for this clone. The CDR3, as DNA: TGTGCCAGCAGACCTCAGTCAGGCAATGAGCAGTTCTTC. Protein product: CASRPQSGNEQFF. This chain links TRBV7-3 with TRBJ2-1; no clear D gene. Germline CDR1 reads SGHTA; CDR2 reads FQGTGA. Trimming pared 6 bases from V and 6 bases from J, leaving 12 bases between. The CDR3 has 13 amino acids.

CDR3 in DNA: TGTGCCAGCAGTTACACAGTTAGCTCCTACGAGCAGTACTTC. This codes for CASSYTVSSYEQYF. V is TRBV6-5 and J is TRBJ2-7; D remains unclear. Germline V CDR1 and CDR2: MNHEY, SVGAGI. V was trimmed by 2 bases and J by 0 bases, leaving 8 bases between them. This CDR3 comprises 14 residues.

Comments on this clone: The junction departs from the called germline gene at one end, perhaps through a read error. DNA of the CDR3: TGTGCCAGCAGCGAAGACACCTACGAGCAGTACTTC. Encoded protein: CASSEDTYEQYF. The genes are TRBV2 and TRBJ2-7; D gene ambiguous. The V gene's germline CDR1 is SNHLY and CDR2 FYNNEI. This CDR3 is built from 12 residues.

DNA of the CDR3: TGTGCCAGCAGCGCCGGACCGGACGCGGGACTGTTTTTT. Protein: CASSAGPDAGLFF. The chain has TRBV9 and TRBJ1-4; D gene uncertain. Germline V gives CDR1 SGDLS, CDR2 YYNGEE. V gave up 3 bases and J gave up 13 bases, with 16 bases separating them. This CDR3 has 13 residues.

This clone has more than one count but fewer than ten. The chain joins TRBV7-3 to TRBJ2-5; weak D call: TRBD2 (6 bases). Germline-derived CDR1 and CDR2 are SGHTA and FQGTGA. V gave up 2 bases and J gave up 5 bases, with 15 bases separating them. The CDR3 runs to 15 residues. CDR3 nucleotides: TGTGCCAGCAGCTTAGGGGCGGGGAACTTGGAGACCCAGTACTTC. It encodes CASSLGAGNLETQYF. The full variable domain, in which reference TRBV7-3 and TRBJ2-5 provide the parts outside the CDR3, is GAGVSQTPSNKVTEKGKYVELRCDPISGHTALYWYRQSLGQGPEFLIYFQGTGAADDSGLPNDRFFAVRPEGSVSTLKIQRTERGDSAVYLCASSLGAGNLETQYFGPGTRLLVL.

J is TRBJ2-2 and V is TRBV5-4, with D uncertain. CDR1 and CDR2 from the germline V gene are SGHNT and YYREEE (reference sequence). The CDR3 sequence is 14 residues long. Between the trimmed V and J ends, which lost 3 bases and 6 bases, there was a span of 12 bases. This chain's CDR3 is CASSSAGWAGELFF. The CDR3 DNA follows: TGTGCCAGCAGCTCGGCCGGATGGGCCGGGGAGCTGTTTTTT. The full variable domain, with the rest looked up from reference TRBV5-4 and TRBJ2-2, is ETGVTQSPTHLIKTRGQQVTLRCSSQSGHNTVSWYQQALGQGPQFIFQYYREEENGRGNFPPRFSGLQFPNYSSELNVNALELDDSALYLCASSSAGWAGELFFGEGSRLTVL.

V gene TRBV25-1 combines with J gene TRBJ2-1; D may be TRBD2 (5 bases). Germline CDR1 is MGHDK and CDR2 is SYGVNS. With 2 bases removed from V and 4 bases from J, the gap between germline ends came to 9 bases. The CDR3 spans 14 residues. The CDR3 bases are TGTGCCAGCAGTGAACCCGGGATGTACAATGAGCAGTTCTTC. Translated: CASSEPGMYNEQFF.

V and J are TRBV30 and TRBJ1-1, with D hard to call. V was clipped by 2 bases and J by 1 base, with 8 bases between them. Germline V gene data show CDR1 as GTSNPN and CDR2 as SVGIG (reference sequence). The CDR3 loop spans 13 amino acids. CDR3 nucleotide sequence: TGTGCCTGGAGTTCGGGCGCGAACACTGAAGCTTTCTTT. Its translation is CAWSSGANTEAFF.

The chain links TRBV7-9 to TRBJ1-1, with TRBD1 matching 7 bases. Per germline, CDR1 SEHNR and CDR2 FQNEAQ (reference sequence). J gave up 8 bases and V 6 bases, and 3 bases lay outside the gene matches. There are 11 residues in the CDR3. This CDR3 reads CASRETGEAFF. DNA for the CDR3: TGTGCCAGCAGAGAGACAGGGGAAGCTTTCTTT.

The chain uses TRBV7-2 and TRBJ1-4; D remains unclear. The V end was cut by 5 bases, the J end by 8 bases, with 12 bases between. This CDR3 comprises 13 residues. The germline V gene encodes CDR1 SGHTA and CDR2 FQGNSA. The CDR3 sequence: CASSPRTREKLFF. The CDR3 nucleotides read TGTGCCAGCAGCCCCAGGACGAGAGAAAAACTGTTTTTT.

The V call is TRBV11-2, the J call TRBJ1-4; TRBD1 is a possible D gene (5 bases). Germline CDR1 SGHAT, CDR2 FQNNGV. V lost 0 bases, J lost 1 base, and 6 bases lay in between. The CDR3 has 15 amino acids. CDR3 sequence: CASSLDGGTNEKLFF. The DNA for the CDR3 is TGTGCCAGCAGCTTAGATGGGGGAACTAATGAAAAACTGTTTTTT.

The rearrangement uses TRBV6-5 and TRBJ1-6; 8 bases are a match to TRBD1. Germline V gene sequence: CDR1 MNHEY, CDR2 SVGAGI. The CDR3 consists of 14 residues. V shed 7 bases and J 10 bases; nucleotides not matched to a gene: 9. DNA of the CDR3: TGTGCCAGCAATCAACAGGGGGGGAACTCACCCCTCCACTTT. As protein: CASNQQGGNSPLHF.

V is TRBV18 and J is TRBJ1-5; D is ambiguous. This CDR3 region has 13 residues. Deletions cut 6 bases from V and 5 bases from J, with 11 bases between. Germline V gene lookup returns CDR1 KGHSH and CDR2 LQKENI. CDR3 amino acids: CASSRTEDQPQHF. The CDR3 coding sequence is TGTGCCAGCTCTCGGACCGAAGATCAGCCCCAGCATTTT. Full variable domain (missing parts from reference TRBV18 and TRBJ1-5): NAGVMQNPRHLVRRRGQEARLRCSPMKGHSHVYWYRQLPEEGLKFMVYLQKENIIDESGMPKERFSAEFPKEGPSILRIQQVVRGDSAAYFCASSRTEDQPQHFGDGTRLSIL.